A selection of T cell receptor beta chains follows, all from one sample in a study of T-cell reconstitution after alpha-beta-depleted transplantation in children. TCRdb reprocessed the PCR reads with MiXCR, giving one entry per CDR3 protein. This table has some 290,000 distinct CDR3 sequences, 23% appearing once. Here the sequenced sample was PBMCs, mostly from graft donor cells, taken 180 days after TCRalphabeta/CD19-depleted stem cell transplant. These receptors all come from a male patient between 5 and 17 years old who had a stem cell transplant for acute lymphoblastic leukemia, so the T cells may come from the graft donor. Both conserved end residues are part of each CDR3. The order of the fields is clone size, J gene, D gene, V gene, CDR3 protein, CDR3 DNA. D genes are given only for firm matches. Not every row has a clone size; where given, it reads once, few, many or a size class.

few TRBJ2-7 TRBD1 TRBV27 CASSLWDSPEQYF TGTGCCAGCAGTTTATGGGACAGTCCCGAGCAGTACTTC
. TRBJ2-7 . TRBV20-1 CSAGDRGQGGYEQYF TGCAGTGCTGGAGATCGCGGGCAGGGTGGTTACGAGCAGTACTTC
few TRBJ2-7 . TRBV4-1 CASSPPGNRIYEQYF TGCGCCAGCAGCCCACCCGGGAACAGGATCTACGAGCAGTACTTC
. TRBJ1-2 . TRBV5-5 CASSLARISHGYTF TGTGCCAGCAGCTTGGCCCGGATTTCGCATGGCTACACCTTC
. TRBJ2-1 . TRBV12-5 CASGSRQLYNEQFF TGTGCTAGTGGTTCACGACAGCTCTACAATGAGCAGTTCTTC
. TRBJ1-3 TRBD1 TRBV11-2 CASRSYRGLTGNTIYF TGTGCCAGCAGGTCCTACAGGGGACTGACTGGAAACACCATATATTTT
. TRBJ2-1 . TRBV20-1 CSSAGHNEQFF TGCAGTTCAGCCGGGCACAATGAGCAGTTCTTC
. TRBJ2-3 . TRBV9 CASSPRTRSDTDTQYF TGTGCCAGCAGCCCGCGGACCCGATCCGACACAGATACGCAGTATTTT
. TRBJ2-4 TRBD1 TRBV5-6 CASSFRDRDIQYF TGTGCCAGCAGTTTCCGGGACAGGGACATTCAGTACTTC
. TRBJ2-3 . TRBV7-3 CASSFDRVTDTQYF TGTGCCAGCAGTTTCGACAGAGTCACAGATACGCAGTATTTT
few TRBJ2-7 TRBD2 TRBV13 CASSASPGTRGSHEQYF TGTGCCAGCAGCGCCTCCCCCGGGACTAGGGGTTCCCACGAGCAGTACTTC